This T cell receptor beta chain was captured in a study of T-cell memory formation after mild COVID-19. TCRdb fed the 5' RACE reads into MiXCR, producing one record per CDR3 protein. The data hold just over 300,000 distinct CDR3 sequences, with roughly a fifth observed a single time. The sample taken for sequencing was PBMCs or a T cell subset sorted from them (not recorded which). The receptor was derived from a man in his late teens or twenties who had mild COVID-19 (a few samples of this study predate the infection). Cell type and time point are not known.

CDR3 protein: CASSPPPGQGDSGNTIYF. As DNA, the CDR3 is TGTGCCAGCTCACCACCCCCGGGACAGGGGGATTCTGGAAACACCATATATTTT. The J gene is TRBJ1-3, the V gene TRBV18; 11 bases fit TRBD1. CDR1 is KGHSH and CDR2 is LQKENI in the germline V gene. The CDR3 has 18 residues. The trim removed 0 bases at V and 1 base at J, leaving 5 bases unmatched.